The T cell receptor (beta chain) under discussion was sequenced for a study of blood T cell repertoires in COVID-19. Study in general: Donors in the United States, Italy and Spain gave samples during acute or convalescent COVID-19. PBMCs, B-cell-depleted T cells, or T cells were the source of the cDNA or gDNA that made up the material.

By frequency in the sample, this clone is medium-sized (0.01 to 0.1%). The junction had 16 bases not matched to a gene; V was cut back by 0 bases and J by 7 bases. The CDR3 consists of 19 residues. Germline lookup yields CDR1 LGHDT and CDR2 YNNKEL (reference sequence). In the study's own analysis: By means of reference gene primer amplification, nucleated cell counts were estimated. The protocol was immunoSEQ multiplex PCR, while the TCRdb copy is restricted to in-frame clones and leaves out a portion. That table supplies the V and J calls and clone size; D and trimming were determined from the DNA. This sample has fewer than 150,000 clones; around 80% occur once, and the top ten carry 10% to 12%.

Material: peripheral blood. The receptor was derived from a human donor in a cohort sampled during active COVID-19. V is TRBV3-1 (or the pseudogene TRBV3-2) and J is TRBJ2-1; 9 nucleotides match TRBD2. CDR3 sequence (DNA): TGTGCCAGCAGCCAAGATAGCCCCCTTAGCGGGGGTTTCCTGAATGAGCAGTTCTTC. This gives the protein CASSQDSPLSGGFLNEQFF.